A selection of T cell receptor beta chains follows, all from one sample in a study of OX40 agonist ivuxolimab in advanced cancers. Measured with immunoSEQ multiplex PCR; TCRdb has only the in-frame clones, and not every one. This table has 40,000 to 50,000 clones, approximately 90% appearing once. The material was CD4+ or CD8+ T cells sorted from blood, obtained in a trial of the OX40 agonist ivuxolimab. These receptor sequences come from an adult with an advanced solid tumor such as melanoma, head and neck, liver or kidney cancer. Each CDR3 is given without its conserved first and last residue. The order of the fields is CDR3 protein, V gene, J gene.

ASSTDRGEDTQY	TRBV5-1	TRBJ2-3
ASSLGGGIGT	TRBV6-1	TRBJ1-2
ASSVEIWAF	TRBV2	TRBJ1-1
ASSPSGGTDTQY	TRBV18	TRBJ2-3
ASSFGGGGEQY	TRBV7-2	TRBJ2-7
ASSLTPGLAGVNEQF	TRBV7-3	TRBJ2-1
ASSLGLVNTEAF	TRBV11-2	TRBJ1-1
ASSLGAAAITDTQY	TRBV11-2	TRBJ2-3
ASSSSGTSRETQY	TRBV9	TRBJ2-5
ASSFSPNEQF	TRBV19	TRBJ2-1
ASSEGDGGVNEQF	TRBV6-1	TRBJ2-1
ASSSSRYNEQF	TRBV7-8	TRBJ2-1
ASRDRVRYGYT	TRBV2	TRBJ1-2
ASSEAGQIHQPQH	TRBV6-1	TRBJ1-5
ASSLEVDSSYEQY	TRBV5-1	TRBJ2-7
ASSSTYKEPQH	TRBV6-6	TRBJ1-5
ASSHPGYEQY	TRBV18	TRBJ2-7
ASSLDLSGGRETQY	TRBV7-2	TRBJ2-5
ASSDLGGSAEAF	TRBV2	TRBJ1-1
ASRDFAPGELF	TRBV2	TRBJ2-2
ASSLGTRVDTEAF	TRBV5-1	TRBJ1-1